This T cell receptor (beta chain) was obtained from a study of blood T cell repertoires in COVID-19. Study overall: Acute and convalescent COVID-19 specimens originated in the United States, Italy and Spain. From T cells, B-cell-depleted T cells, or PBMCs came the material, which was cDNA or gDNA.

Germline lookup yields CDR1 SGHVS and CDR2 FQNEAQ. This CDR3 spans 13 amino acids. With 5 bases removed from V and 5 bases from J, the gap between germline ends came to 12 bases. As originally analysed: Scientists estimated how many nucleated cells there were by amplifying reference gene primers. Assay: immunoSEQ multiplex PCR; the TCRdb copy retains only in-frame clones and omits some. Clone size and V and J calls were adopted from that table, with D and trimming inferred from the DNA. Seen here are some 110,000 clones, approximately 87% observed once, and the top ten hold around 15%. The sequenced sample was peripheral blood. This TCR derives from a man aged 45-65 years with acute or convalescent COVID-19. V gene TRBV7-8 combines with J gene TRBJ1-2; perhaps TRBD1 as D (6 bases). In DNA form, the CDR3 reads TGTGCCAGCAGCCCAACAAGGGGGTATGGCTACACCTTC. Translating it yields CASSPTRGYGYTF. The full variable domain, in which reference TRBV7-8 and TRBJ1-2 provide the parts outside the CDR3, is GAGVSQSPRYKVAKRGQDVALRCDPISGHVSLFWYQQALGQGPEFLTYFQNEAQLDKSGLPSDRFFAERPEGSVSTLKIQRTQQEDSAVYLCASSPTRGYGYTFGSGTRLTVV.